The 17 T cell receptor beta chains given below trace back to one sample, sequenced in a study of blood T cells in healthy people across ages. Combining a sample-barcoded 5' primer with a J-beta primer mix, a second PCR ran for roughly 6 to 11 cycles. Using its own MiXCR run on the 5' RACE reads, TCRdb lists one record per CDR3 protein. The table shows about 620,000 distinct CDR3 sequences, with roughly 21% occurring only once. The sequenced material came from blood. The receptors stem from a man between 65 and 79 years old in good health.

The V gene is TRBV4-2, the J gene TRBJ1-1; possibly TRBD1 for D (6 bases). This CDR3 is built from 16 residues. Germline values: CDR1 LGHNA, CDR2 YNFKEQ. V was cut by 1 base and J by 1 base, with 13 bases left in between. The CDR3 region has the DNA TGTGCCAGCAGCCAAGGCAGTGGAGGGGGGAACACTGAAGCTTTCTTT. Protein product: CASSQGSGGGNTEAFF.

The chain uses TRBV28 and TRBJ2-2; D not certain. The CDR3 length is 12 residues. The germline CDR1 and CDR2 sequences are MDHEN and SYDVKM. Trimming removed 6 bases at V and 1 base at J, with 3 bases between. DNA for the CDR3: TGTGCCAGCAGGGTGAACACCGGGGAGCTGTTTTTT. This sequence encodes CASRVNTGELFF.

The chain joins TRBV12-3 or TRBV12-4 to TRBJ1-6; 7 bases map to TRBD1. The junction had 7 bases not matched to a gene; V was cut back by 3 bases and J by 8 bases. This CDR3 spans 15 amino acids. The CDR3 loop reads CASSFRAGGHSPLHF. CDR3 nucleotide sequence: TGTGCCAGCAGTTTCAGGGCAGGGGGTCATTCACCCCTCCACTTT.

This clonotype was seen only a few times. The chain is built from TRBV20-1 and TRBJ2-7, with TRBD2 as a possible D gene (5 bases). The CDR3 has 14 amino acids. Per germline, CDR1 DFQATT and CDR2 SNEGSKA (reference sequence). Trimming cost V 1 base and J 1 base, with 11 bases left between them. The CDR3, as DNA: TGCAGTGCTAGAGGGGCCGGGGTTTCCTACGAGCAGTACTTC. It codes for CSARGAGVSYEQYF.

This clonotype was seen only a few times. The chain employs TRBV10-3 and TRBJ2-1; 8 bases fit TRBD2. Losses at the gene ends were 6 bases for V and 8 bases for J; bases not matched to a gene: 9. From germline, CDR1 is ENHRY and CDR2 SYGVKD. This CDR3 has 14 residues. The CDR3 DNA reads TGTGCCATCAGCGGGCGGGGGGACTTAGATGAGCAGTTCTTC. This codes for CAISGRGDLDEQFF.

The chain combines TRBV12-3 or TRBV12-4 with TRBJ2-1; 9 bases match TRBD1. This CDR3 region has 17 residues. V lost 7 bases and J lost 2; bases outside the gene matches: 12. The CDR3 reads CASKGQGIGVPYNEQFF. In nucleotides, the CDR3 is TGTGCCAGCAAGGGACAGGGAATTGGGGTCCCCTACAATGAGCAGTTCTTC.

The sample holds a few counts of this clonotype. The chain is built from TRBV4-1 and TRBJ2-1; no firm D call. V was clipped by 3 bases and J by 2 bases, with 14 bases between them. The CDR3 spans 16 residues. Germline V gives CDR1 MGHRA, CDR2 YSYEKL. CDR3 loop: CASSQSAVGPYNEQFF. The CDR3 DNA sequence: TGCGCCAGCAGCCAGTCGGCCGTCGGCCCCTACAATGAGCAGTTCTTC.

The rearrangement uses TRBV20-1 and TRBJ1-5; TRBD1 might be the D (5 bases). Germline V CDR1 and CDR2: DFQATT, SNEGSKA (reference sequence). The V gene lost 4 bases and the J gene lost 3 bases, with 13 bases spanning the gap. The CDR3 length is 14 residues. The CDR3 protein is CSATSGLDNQPQHF. The CDR3 bases are TGCAGTGCTACATCAGGGTTAGACAATCAGCCCCAGCATTTT.

This clonotype was counted a few times. The chain links TRBV5-1 to TRBJ2-7; 9 nucleotides line up with TRBD2. Losses at the gene ends were 0 bases for V and 5 bases for J; bases not matched to a gene: 6. This CDR3 spans 15 amino acids. The germline CDR1 and CDR2 sequences are SGHRS and YFSETQ. The CDR3 protein is CASSLESGRTHEQYF. The CDR3 nucleotides are TGCGCCAGCAGCTTGGAGAGCGGGAGGACCCACGAGCAGTACTTC.

This chain joins TRBV29-1 and TRBJ1-1, with 7 bases aligning to TRBD1. The CDR3 runs to 12 residues. Germline lookup yields CDR1 SQVTM and CDR2 ANQGSEA. After removal of 6 bases from V and 2 bases from J, the junction contained 3 bases not matched to a gene. The CDR3: CSVAGGNTEAFF. The CDR3 bases are TGCAGCGTAGCAGGGGGAAACACTGAAGCTTTCTTT.

This clonotype came up a few times. This chain joins TRBV20-1 and TRBJ2-5; 13 positions match TRBD2. The CDR3 totals 16 residues. Trimming at V came to 1 base and at J to 5 bases, leaving 7 bases not matched to a gene. Germline lookup yields CDR1 DFQATT and CDR2 SNEGSKA (reference sequence). CDR3 amino acids: CSARGTSGGKTETQYF. The DNA for the CDR3 is TGCAGTGCTAGAGGGACTAGCGGGGGTAAAACGGAGACCCAGTACTTC.

This chain joins TRBV7-2 and TRBJ1-2, with D unclear. V was pared by 8 bases and J by 2 bases, with 15 bases between. CDR3 size: 14 residues. CDR1 is SGHTA and CDR2 is FQGNSA in the germline V gene. CDR3 nucleotide sequence: TGTGCCAGCGGTAGGCCGGAGTTGAACTATGGCTACACCTTC. Encoded protein: CASGRPELNYGYTF.

V gene TRBV2 combines with J gene TRBJ1-1, with D hard to call. This CDR3 has 13 amino acids. V was clipped by 6 bases and J by 3 bases, with 11 bases between them. Germline loops: CDR1 SNHLY, CDR2 FYNNEI. CDR3 sequence: CASSLDGDTEAFF. In DNA, the CDR3 is TGTGCCAGCAGCCTGGACGGGGACACTGAAGCTTTCTTT. The whole variable domain, filled in from reference TRBV2 and TRBJ1-1, reads EPEVTQTPSHQVTQMGQEVILRCVPISNHLYFYWYRQILGQKVEFLVSFYNNEISEKSEIFDDQFSVERPDGSNFTLKIRSTKLEDSAMYFCASSLDGDTEAFFGQGTRLTVV.

This sequence joins TRBV10-3 and TRBJ1-5, with D possibly TRBD1 on 5 matching bases. Trimming left V 2 bases short and J 4 bases short, with 9 bases between. The CDR3 is made up of 14 amino acids. Germline V gives CDR1 ENHRY, CDR2 SYGVKD. This CDR3 reads CAISEGRGNQPQHF. CDR3 nucleotide sequence: TGTGCCATCAGTGAGGGGAGGGGAAATCAGCCCCAGCATTTT.

The V gene is TRBV27, the J gene TRBJ1-2; weak D call: TRBD1 (6 bases). The CDR3 runs to 15 residues. Per the germline V gene, CDR1 is MNHEY and CDR2 is SMNVEV (reference sequence). V lost 5 bases to trimming and J lost 4 bases, with 17 bases between them. The CDR3 DNA follows: TGTGCCAGCAGTCTAAAACAGGGTTTCGGCTATGGCTACACCTTC. Translated, it gives CASSLKQGFGYGYTF.

This clonotype has more than one count but fewer than ten. The chain is built from TRBV5-1 and TRBJ2-5; 10 positions agree with TRBD2. The tail of the sequence fits TRBJ2-7 better, so the J call may be wrong. This CDR3 is 16 amino acids long. Looked up from germline, CDR1 is SGHRS and CDR2 is YFSETQ. CDR3 loop: CASSLAESSGRIEQYF. The CDR3, as DNA: TGCGCCAGCAGCTTGGCCGAGTCTAGCGGGAGAATCGAGCAGTACTTC.

The chain recombines TRBV12-3 or TRBV12-4 with TRBJ1-4, with 8 bases that match TRBD1. The CDR3 spans 14 residues. Trimming cost V 6 bases and J 7 bases; bases outside gene matches: 7. Here the CDR3 reads CASRAGGAAEKLFF. Here the CDR3 DNA reads TGTGCCAGCAGGGCAGGGGGCGCAGCTGAAAAACTGTTTTTT.